These 15 T cell receptor beta chains originate from one sample sequenced in a study of cytomegalovirus exposure and HLA in healthy donors. The PCR made use of 60 Vbeta and 13 Jbeta primers. The data were produced by immunoSEQ multiplex PCR, yet TCRdb's version contains in-frame clones alone and is incomplete. This sample carries more than 90,000 clones, around 76% of them seen once, and the ten largest clones take 7.1%. Source material: PBMCs. These receptors originate from a man aged 35 to 55 in good health and CMV-seropositive.

Notes on this clone: Other DNA sequences of this sample code for an identical CDR3. The J gene is TRBJ2-5, the V gene TRBV10-2, with D possibly matching TRBD2 (7 bases). The CDR3 consists of 15 residues. Germline CDR1 is WSHSY and CDR2 is SAAADI. Deletions cut 2 bases from V and 5 bases from J, with 15 bases between. The CDR3 nucleotides are TGCGCCAGCAGTGAGCCCTCGGGGGGCCAGGAGACCCAGTACTTC. It is translated as CASSEPSGGQETQYF.

This clone was seen more than once but under ten times. This chain connects TRBV4-1 to TRBJ2-5; D unresolved. V dropped 1 base and J dropped 5 bases, with 8 bases sitting between them. The CDR3 length is 13 residues. Per germline, CDR1 MGHRA and CDR2 YSYEKL. The CDR3 sequence is CASSQGAWETQYF. The CDR3 nucleotides are TGCGCCAGCAGCCAAGGGGCATGGGAGACCCAGTACTTC.

The chain couples TRBV10-3 to TRBJ2-7; TRBD2 agrees at 10 bases. The V segment lost 3 bases and the J segment 6 bases; nucleotides outside the gene matches: 5. Germline assignment: CDR1 ENHRY and CDR2 SYGVKD. This CDR3 spans 14 amino acids. CDR3 nucleotides: TGTGCCATCAGTGACCGGACTAGCGGATCCGAGCAGTACTTC. It yields the protein CAISDRTSGSEQYF.

This chain connects TRBV7-2 to TRBJ2-1; D not resolved. CDR3 length equals 13 residues. CDR1 and CDR2 from the germline V gene are SGHTA and FQGNSA. V lost 5 bases to trimming and J lost 10 bases, with 15 bases between them. CDR3 protein: CASSPLGAREQFF. In DNA form, the CDR3 reads TGTGCCAGCAGCCCCCTAGGAGCGCGCGAGCAGTTCTTC.

V is TRBV2 and J is TRBJ2-7, with 7 nucleotides matching TRBD1. CDR1 is SNHLY, CDR2 FYNNEI, per germline. Germline trimming cut 8 bases from V and 4 bases from J; bases unmatched to any gene: 2. The CDR3 has 11 amino acids. This CDR3 reads CASGTAYEQYF. The CDR3 region has the DNA TGTGCCAGCGGGACAGCTTACGAGCAGTACTTC.

Points on this clone: Different DNA sequences within this sample yield the same CDR3. The rearrangement links TRBV4-3 to TRBJ1-2; 7 bases are a match to TRBD1. CDR1 is LGHNA and CDR2 is YSLEER in the germline V gene. The length of the CDR3 is 16 residues. Trimming removed 2 bases from V and 4 bases from J; junction bases left unmatched: 10. CDR3 sequence reads: CASSQLSSTGAYGYTF. CDR3 bases: TGCGCCAGCAGCCAACTGTCCTCAACAGGGGCCTATGGCTACACCTTC.

The chain carries TRBV7-3 and TRBJ1-1; 10 positions match TRBD1. The CDR3 totals 15 residues. J gave up 3 bases and V 5 bases, and 6 bases lay outside the gene matches. Germline assignment: CDR1 SGHTA and CDR2 FQGTGA. The DNA for the CDR3 is TGTGCCAGCAGCCCGGGACAGGGGAGCGACACTGAAGCTTTCTTT. Translation gives CASSPGQGSDTEAFF.

The chain couples TRBV29-1 to TRBJ1-1; D is ambiguous. CDR1 SQVTM and CDR2 ANQGSEA come from the germline V gene. Deletions cut 3 bases from V and 5 bases from J, with 13 bases between. The CDR3 has 13 residues. The CDR3 DNA is TGCAGCGTTGATGTAGGGAGCAGGACTGAAGCTTTCTTT. It specifies CSVDVGSRTEAFF.

The V call is TRBV5-6, the J call TRBJ2-2; possibly TRBD1 for D (5 bases). The V gene lost 2 bases and the J gene lost 7 bases, with 18 bases spanning the gap. Per the germline V gene, CDR1 is SGHDT and CDR2 is YYEEEE. The CDR3 runs to 16 residues. The CDR3 DNA reads as TGTGCCAGCAGCTTTCTTGGACACGGCCTAGGCGGGGAGCTGTTTTTT. Its translation: CASSFLGHGLGGELFF.

The chain uses TRBV5-1 and TRBJ1-1, with D possibly TRBD1 on 6 matching bases. The germline V gene has CDR1 SGHRS and CDR2 YFSETQ. Trimming took 0 bases from V and 1 from J, leaving 7 bases between them. CDR3 length: 14 residues. The DNA for the CDR3 is TGCGCCAGCAGCTTGGAACAGGGGAACACTGAAGCTTTCTTT. Protein sequence: CASSLEQGNTEAFF. The full variable domain, rest sourced from reference TRBV5-1 and TRBJ1-1, is KAGVTQTPRYLIKTRGQQVTLSCSPISGHRSVSWYQQTPGQGLQFLFEYFSETQRNKGNFPGRFSGRQFSNSRSEMNVSTLELGDSALYLCASSLEQGNTEAFFGQGTRLTVV.

The chain has TRBV11-3 and TRBJ2-7; maybe TRBD1 (5 bases). V lost 3 bases, J lost 1 base, and 7 bases lay in between. The CDR3 spans 13 residues. CDR1 SGHNT and CDR2 YENEEA come from the germline V gene. The CDR3 DNA follows: TGTGCCAGCAGCTTGGACACATCCTACGAGCAGTACTTC. It is translated as CASSLDTSYEQYF. The variable domain in full, with the rest retrieved from reference TRBV11-3 and TRBJ2-7, is EAGVVQSPRYKIIEKKQPVAFWCNPISGHNTLYWYLQNLGQGPELLIRYENEEAVDDSQLPKDRFSAERLKGVDSTLKIQPAELGDSAVYLCASSLDTSYEQYFGPGTRLTVT.

The genes are TRBV5-1 and TRBJ2-1; 11 nucleotides align to TRBD1. The CDR3 consists of 17 residues. Trimming at V came to 2 bases and at J to 7 bases, leaving 11 bases not matched to a gene. Germline loops: CDR1 SGHRS, CDR2 YFSETQ. The CDR3 bases are TGCGCCAGCAGCTTTGGTAGCGGACAGGGGGCGGGGAATGAGCAGTTCTTC. Translated: CASSFGSGQGAGNEQFF. Full variable domain (rest looked up from reference TRBV5-1 and TRBJ2-1): KAGVTQTPRYLIKTRGQQVTLSCSPISGHRSVSWYQQTPGQGLQFLFEYFSETQRNKGNFPGRFSGRQFSNSRSEMNVSTLELGDSALYLCASSFGSGQGAGNEQFFGPGTRLTVL.

J is TRBJ1-6 and V is TRBV7-2, with 11 bases that match TRBD1. CDR1 is SGHTA and CDR2 is FQGNSA in the germline V gene. The CDR3 is 16 residues long. Trimming cost V 2 bases and J 5 bases; bases outside gene matches: 2. The CDR3 bases are TGTGCCAGCAGCTTAAGGACAGGGGGCGATAATTCACCCCTCCACTTT. The encoded protein is CASSLRTGGDNSPLHF.

This clone was observed a handful of times. This chain uses TRBV13 with TRBJ1-3; TRBD1 agrees at 8 bases. Germline trimming cut 5 bases from V and 4 bases from J; bases unmatched to any gene: 4. Looked up from germline, CDR1 is PRHDT and CDR2 is FYEKMQ (reference sequence). CDR3 size: 14 residues. CDR3 sequence (DNA): TGTGCCAGCAGCCTCGGGACAGGCGGAAACACCATATATTTT. Its protein is CASSLGTGGNTIYF.

The chain couples TRBV7-8 to TRBJ2-5; 7 bases fit TRBD2. The CDR3 totals 14 residues. J lost 5 bases, V lost 3 bases, and 6 bases had no gene match. Germline V gene data show CDR1 as SGHVS and CDR2 as FQNEAQ. As DNA, the CDR3 is TGTGCCAGCAGCTTGGGGGGGGGACGGGAGACCCAGTACTTC. Translated, it gives CASSLGGGRETQYF.